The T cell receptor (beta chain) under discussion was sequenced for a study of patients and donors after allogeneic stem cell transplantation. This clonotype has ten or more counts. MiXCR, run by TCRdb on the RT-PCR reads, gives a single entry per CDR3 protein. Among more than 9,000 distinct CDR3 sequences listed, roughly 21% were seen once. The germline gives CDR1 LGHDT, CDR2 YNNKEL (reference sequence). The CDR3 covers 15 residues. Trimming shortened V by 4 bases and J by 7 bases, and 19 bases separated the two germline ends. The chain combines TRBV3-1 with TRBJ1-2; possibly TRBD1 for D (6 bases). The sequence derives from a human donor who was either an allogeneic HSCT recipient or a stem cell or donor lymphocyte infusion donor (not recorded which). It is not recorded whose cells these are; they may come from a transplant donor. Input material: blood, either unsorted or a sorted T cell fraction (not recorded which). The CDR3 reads CASSPDGQSRGGYTF. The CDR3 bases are TGTGCCAGCAGCCCCGACGGACAGTCTCGCGGTGGCTACACCTTC. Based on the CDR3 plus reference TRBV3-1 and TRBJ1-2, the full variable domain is DTAVSQTPKYLVTQMGNDKSIKCEQNLGHDTMYWYKQDSKKFLKIMFSYNNKELIINETVPNRFSPKSPDKAHLNLHINSLELGDSAVYFCASSPDGQSRGGYTFGSGTRLTVV.